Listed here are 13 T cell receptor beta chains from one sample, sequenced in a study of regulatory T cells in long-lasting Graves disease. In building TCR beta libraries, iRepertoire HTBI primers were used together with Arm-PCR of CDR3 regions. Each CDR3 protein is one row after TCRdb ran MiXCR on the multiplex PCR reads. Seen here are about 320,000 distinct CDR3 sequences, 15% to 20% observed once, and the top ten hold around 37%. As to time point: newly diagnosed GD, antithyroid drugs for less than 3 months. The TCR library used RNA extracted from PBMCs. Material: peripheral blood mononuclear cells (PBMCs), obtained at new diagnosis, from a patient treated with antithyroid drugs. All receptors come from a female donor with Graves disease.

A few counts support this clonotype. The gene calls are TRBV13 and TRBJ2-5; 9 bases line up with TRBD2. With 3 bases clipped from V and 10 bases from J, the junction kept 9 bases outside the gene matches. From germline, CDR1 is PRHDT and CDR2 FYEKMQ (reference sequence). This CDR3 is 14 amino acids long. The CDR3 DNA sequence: TGTGCCAGCAGCTTGTTAGTTAGCGGGAGTTTCCAGTACTTC. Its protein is CASSLLVSGSFQYF.

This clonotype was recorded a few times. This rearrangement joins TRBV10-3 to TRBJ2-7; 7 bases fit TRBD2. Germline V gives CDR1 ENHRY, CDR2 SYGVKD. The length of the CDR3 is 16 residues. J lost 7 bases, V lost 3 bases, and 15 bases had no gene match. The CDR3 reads CAISDPTGLGAGEQYF. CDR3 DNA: TGTGCCATCAGTGACCCCACCGGACTAGGTGCAGGGGAGCAGTACTTC.

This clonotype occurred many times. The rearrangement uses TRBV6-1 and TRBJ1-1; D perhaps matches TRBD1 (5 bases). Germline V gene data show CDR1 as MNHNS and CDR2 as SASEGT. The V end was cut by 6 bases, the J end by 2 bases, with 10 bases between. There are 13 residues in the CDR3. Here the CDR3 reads CASRRGGNTEAFF. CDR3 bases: TGTGCCAGCAGGCGGGGCGGAAACACTGAAGCTTTCTTT.

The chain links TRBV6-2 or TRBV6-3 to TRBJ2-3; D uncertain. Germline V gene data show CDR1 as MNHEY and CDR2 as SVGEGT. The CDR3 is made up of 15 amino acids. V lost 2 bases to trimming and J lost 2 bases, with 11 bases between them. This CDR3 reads CASSYIPPPTDTQYF. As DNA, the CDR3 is TGTGCCAGCAGTTACATACCCCCACCCACAGATACGCAGTATTTT.

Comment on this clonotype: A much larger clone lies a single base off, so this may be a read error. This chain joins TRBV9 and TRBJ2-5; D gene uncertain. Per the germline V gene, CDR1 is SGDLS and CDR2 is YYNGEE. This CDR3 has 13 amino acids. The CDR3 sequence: CANSVEYQETQYF. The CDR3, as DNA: TGTGCCAACAGCGTAGAGTACCAAGAGACCCAGTACTTC. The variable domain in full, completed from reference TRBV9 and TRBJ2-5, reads DSGVTQTPKHLITATGQRVTLRCSPRSGDLSVYWYQQSLDQGLQFLIQYYNGEERAKGNILERFSAQQFPDLHSELNLSSLELGDSALYFCANSVEYQETQYFGPGTRLLVL.

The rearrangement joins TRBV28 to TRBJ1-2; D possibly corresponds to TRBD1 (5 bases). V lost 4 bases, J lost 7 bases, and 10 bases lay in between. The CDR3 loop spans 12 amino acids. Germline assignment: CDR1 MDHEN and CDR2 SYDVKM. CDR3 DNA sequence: TGTGCCAGCAGTTCAGGGAGGGGTGGCTACACCTTC. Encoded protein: CASSSGRGGYTF.

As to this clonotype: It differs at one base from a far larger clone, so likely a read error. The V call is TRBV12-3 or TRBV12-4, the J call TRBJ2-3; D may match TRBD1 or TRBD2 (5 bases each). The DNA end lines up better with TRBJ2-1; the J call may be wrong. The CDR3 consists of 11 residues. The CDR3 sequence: CAIGTGHEQFF. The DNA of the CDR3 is TGTGCCATCGGGACGGGCCACGAGCAGTTCTTC.

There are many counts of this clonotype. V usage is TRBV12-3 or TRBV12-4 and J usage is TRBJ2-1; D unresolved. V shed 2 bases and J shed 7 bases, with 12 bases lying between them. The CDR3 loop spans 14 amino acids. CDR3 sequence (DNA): TGTGCCAGCAGTTTACGGTCCTTCTTTAATGAGCAGTTCTTC. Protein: CASSLRSFFNEQFF.

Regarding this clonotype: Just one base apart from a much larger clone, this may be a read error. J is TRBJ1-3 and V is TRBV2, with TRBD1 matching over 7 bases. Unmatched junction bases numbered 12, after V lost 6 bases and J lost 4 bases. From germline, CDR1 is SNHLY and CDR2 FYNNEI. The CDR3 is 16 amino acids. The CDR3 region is CASSPGRTGQGNTIYF. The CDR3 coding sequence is TGTGCCAGCAGCCCCGGTCGGACAGGTCAGGGAAACACCATATATTTT.

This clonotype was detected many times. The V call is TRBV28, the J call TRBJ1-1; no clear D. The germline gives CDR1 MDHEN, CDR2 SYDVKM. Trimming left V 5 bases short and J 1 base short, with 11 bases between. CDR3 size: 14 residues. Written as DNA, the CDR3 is TGTGCCAGCAGTATCCGGGATAAGAACACTGAAGCTTTCTTT. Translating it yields CASSIRDKNTEAFF.

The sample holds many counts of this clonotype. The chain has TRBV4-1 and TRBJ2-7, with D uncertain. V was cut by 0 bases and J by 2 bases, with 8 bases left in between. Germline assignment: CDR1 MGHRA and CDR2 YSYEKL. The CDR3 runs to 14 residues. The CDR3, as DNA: TGCGCCAGCAGCCAAGAACGCAGCCCCTACGAGCAGTACTTC. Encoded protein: CASSQERSPYEQYF.

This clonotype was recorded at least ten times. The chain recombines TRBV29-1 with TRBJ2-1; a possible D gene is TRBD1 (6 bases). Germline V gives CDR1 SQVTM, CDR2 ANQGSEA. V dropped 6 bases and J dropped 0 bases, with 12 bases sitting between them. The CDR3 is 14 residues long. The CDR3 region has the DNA TGCAGCGTGTGGGACATTTACTCCTACAATGAGCAGTTCTTC. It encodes CSVWDIYSYNEQFF.

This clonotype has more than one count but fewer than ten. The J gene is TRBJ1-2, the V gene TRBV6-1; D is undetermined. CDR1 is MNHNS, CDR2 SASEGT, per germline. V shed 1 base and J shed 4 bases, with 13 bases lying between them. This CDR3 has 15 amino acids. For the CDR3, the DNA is TGTGCCAGCAGTGAAGTAAGAGGCGCCGGCTATGGCTACACCTTC. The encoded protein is CASSEVRGAGYGYTF.